Listed below are T cell receptor beta chains from one sample, sequenced in a study of CD8+CD57+ T cells in acquired aplastic anemia. TCRdb re-called the reads through MiXCR, storing one row per CDR3 protein. Here the sample spans about 180,000 distinct CDR3 sequences, around half being singletons. Material: sorted CD4+, CD8+, or CD8+CD57+ T cells (not recorded which) from PBMCs. Receptor source: a human donor with aplastic anemia. CDR3s include the opening cysteine and the closing phenylalanine or tryptophan. D genes are given only for firm matches. Size values are once, few and many counts, or a class for expanded clones, and some rows have none.

TRBJ1-4 | NA | TRBV4-1 | TRBD1 | TGCGCCAGCAGCCAAATTCTTCAGGGGGATGAAAAACTGTTTTTT | CASSQILQGDEKLFF
TRBJ2-2 | many | TRBV9 | NA | TGTGCCAGCAGCGTAGACGGCTACAGGGAGAACACCGGGGAGCTGTTTTTT | CASSVDGYRENTGELFF
TRBJ2-5 | many | TRBV2 | NA | TGTGCCAGCAGTGTCATGACAGCCCAAGAGACCCAGTACTTC | CASSVMTAQETQYF
TRBJ2-7 | NA | TRBV20-1 | TRBD1 | TGCAGTGCCCCGCCTCGAACGGGACAGAACTTCTACGAGCAGTACTTC | CSAPPRTGQNFYEQYF
TRBJ1-6 | NA | TRBV7-9 | NA | TGTGCCAGCAGCTCACCAACGAATTCACCCCTCCACTTT | CASSSPTNSPLHF
TRBJ2-6 | NA | TRBV15 | TRBD1 | TGTGCCACCAGCAGGGACAGGTGGGGCGGGGCCAACGTCCTGACTTTC | CATSRDRWGGANVLTF
TRBJ2-7 | NA | TRBV15 | NA | TGTGCCACCAGCAGAGCACTGCGGCACGAGCAGTACTTC | CATSRALRHEQYF
TRBJ2-7 | NA | TRBV29-1 | NA | TGCAGCGTTAAATGGGGGTACGAGCAGTACTTC | CSVKWGYEQYF
TRBJ1-4 | NA | TRBV24-1 | TRBD1 | TGTGCCACCAGTGAATCCCCGGGACAGGGGGGTGAAAAACTGTTTTTT | CATSESPGQGGEKLFF
TRBJ2-3 | NA | TRBV29-1 | NA | TGCAGCGTTGTGGACATGGGGTTGGATACGCAGTATTTT | CSVVDMGLDTQYF
TRBJ2-7 | NA | TRBV20-1 | NA | TGCAGTGCTAGAGCCCCCTCACTAGCCTACGAGCAGTACTTC | CSARAPSLAYEQYF
TRBJ2-3 | many | TRBV7-2 | TRBD2 | TGTGCCAGCAGTCAAAGCGGGGTGGTCACAGATACGCAGTATTTT | CASSQSGVVTDTQYF
TRBJ1-1 | many | TRBV12-3/TRBV12-4 | TRBD1 | TGTGCCAGCAGTTTACGGACAGGAAACACTGAAGCTTTCTTT | CASSLRTGNTEAFF
TRBJ1-1 | many | TRBV19 | NA | TGTGCCAGTAGGAACCCAGGGGCGAGGACTGAAGCTTTCTTT | CASRNPGARTEAFF
TRBJ2-1 | few | TRBV19 | TRBD2 | TGTGCCAGTAGTAATCCTAGCGGGAACAATGAGCAGTTCTTC | CASSNPSGNNEQFF
TRBJ2-5 | NA | TRBV29-1 | NA | TGCAGCGTTGTAGGCCAGGGAGACCAGCCCCAGTACTTC | CSVVGQGDQPQYF
TRBJ1-1 | NA | TRBV10-1 | NA | TGCGCCAGCAGTGCAGTGAACACTGAAGCTTTCTTT | CASSAVNTEAFF
TRBJ1-4 | once | TRBV5-1 | NA | TGCGCCAGCAGTTTTGGGAGGCCGGACGGTAATGAAAAACTGTTTTTT | CASSFGRPDGNEKLFF
TRBJ1-2 | many | TRBV29-1 | TRBD1 | TGCAGCGTCCTAGGGACAGGTTTGGGACTTAACTATGGCTACACCTTC | CSVLGTGLGLNYGYTF
TRBJ2-3 | NA | TRBV9 | TRBD1 | TGTGCCAGCAGCGTTTCGACAGGGGTCTACGCTACAGATACGCAGTATTTT | CASSVSTGVYATDTQYF
TRBJ2-7 | NA | TRBV20-1 | TRBD2 | TGCAGTGCTGCCCTAGCGGGGGGGCCATACGAGCAGTACTTC | CSAALAGGPYEQYF
TRBJ2-7 | many | TRBV5-5 | TRBD2 | TGTGCCAGCAGCTTACTAGCGTCGCTCGGCGAGCAGTACTTC | CASSLLASLGEQYF
TRBJ1-1 | NA | TRBV2 | NA | TGTGCCAGCATCGCCGGGACCATGAACACTGAAGCTTTCTTT | CASIAGTMNTEAFF
TRBJ2-1 | few | TRBV2 | NA | TGTGCCAGCAGACGCTTCTACAATGAGCAGTTCTTC | CASRRFYNEQFF
TRBJ2-1 | NA | TRBV20-1 | NA | TGCAGTGCCCCCGTAGGCAATGAGCAGTTCTTC | CSAPVGNEQFF
TRBJ1-3 | many | TRBV7-2 | TRBD1 | TGTGCCAGCAGCTCGGGGGACAGCTCTGGAAACACCATATATTTT | CASSSGDSSGNTIYF
TRBJ2-3 | NA | TRBV25-1 | NA | TGTGCCAGCAGTGCACCAGGGTCAGATACGCGGTATTTT | CASSAPGSDTRYF
TRBJ2-4 | once | TRBV12-3/TRBV12-4 | TRBD2 | TGTGCCAGCAGTTTCCCGACTAGCACACTAGCCAAAAACATTCAGTACTTC | CASSFPTSTLAKNIQYF
TRBJ2-1 | few | TRBV25-1 | NA | TGTGCCAGCAGTGTGGCAGGGGGGCTGGACAATGAGCAGTTCTTC | CASSVAGGLDNEQFF
TRBJ1-2 | many | TRBV5-4 | NA | TGTGCCAGCAGCTTGCGCGACTCGGGGCAGATACTCTATGGCTACACCTTC | CASSLRDSGQILYGYTF
TRBJ2-7 | NA | TRBV2 | NA | TGTGCCAGCACCCTACAGGAGAGGCTCCCCTACGAGCAGTACTTC | CASTLQERLPYEQYF
TRBJ2-5 | many | TRBV7-6 | NA | TGTGCCAGCAGCGCGCCCGGTGAGACCCAGTACTTC | CASSAPGETQYF
TRBJ1-2 | NA | TRBV7-3 | NA | TGTGCCAGCAGCTTCCACGGGCACACCTTC | CASSFHGHTF
TRBJ1-2 | many | TRBV6-1 | TRBD1 | TGTGCCAGCAGAGACCCTCGGACAGGGGGCGGCGTCGGCTACACCTTC | CASRDPRTGGGVGYTF
TRBJ2-7 | NA | TRBV2 | TRBD2 | TGTGCCAGCAGCAGGAGCACACTAGCGGCCTACGAGCAGTACTTC | CASSRSTLAAYEQYF